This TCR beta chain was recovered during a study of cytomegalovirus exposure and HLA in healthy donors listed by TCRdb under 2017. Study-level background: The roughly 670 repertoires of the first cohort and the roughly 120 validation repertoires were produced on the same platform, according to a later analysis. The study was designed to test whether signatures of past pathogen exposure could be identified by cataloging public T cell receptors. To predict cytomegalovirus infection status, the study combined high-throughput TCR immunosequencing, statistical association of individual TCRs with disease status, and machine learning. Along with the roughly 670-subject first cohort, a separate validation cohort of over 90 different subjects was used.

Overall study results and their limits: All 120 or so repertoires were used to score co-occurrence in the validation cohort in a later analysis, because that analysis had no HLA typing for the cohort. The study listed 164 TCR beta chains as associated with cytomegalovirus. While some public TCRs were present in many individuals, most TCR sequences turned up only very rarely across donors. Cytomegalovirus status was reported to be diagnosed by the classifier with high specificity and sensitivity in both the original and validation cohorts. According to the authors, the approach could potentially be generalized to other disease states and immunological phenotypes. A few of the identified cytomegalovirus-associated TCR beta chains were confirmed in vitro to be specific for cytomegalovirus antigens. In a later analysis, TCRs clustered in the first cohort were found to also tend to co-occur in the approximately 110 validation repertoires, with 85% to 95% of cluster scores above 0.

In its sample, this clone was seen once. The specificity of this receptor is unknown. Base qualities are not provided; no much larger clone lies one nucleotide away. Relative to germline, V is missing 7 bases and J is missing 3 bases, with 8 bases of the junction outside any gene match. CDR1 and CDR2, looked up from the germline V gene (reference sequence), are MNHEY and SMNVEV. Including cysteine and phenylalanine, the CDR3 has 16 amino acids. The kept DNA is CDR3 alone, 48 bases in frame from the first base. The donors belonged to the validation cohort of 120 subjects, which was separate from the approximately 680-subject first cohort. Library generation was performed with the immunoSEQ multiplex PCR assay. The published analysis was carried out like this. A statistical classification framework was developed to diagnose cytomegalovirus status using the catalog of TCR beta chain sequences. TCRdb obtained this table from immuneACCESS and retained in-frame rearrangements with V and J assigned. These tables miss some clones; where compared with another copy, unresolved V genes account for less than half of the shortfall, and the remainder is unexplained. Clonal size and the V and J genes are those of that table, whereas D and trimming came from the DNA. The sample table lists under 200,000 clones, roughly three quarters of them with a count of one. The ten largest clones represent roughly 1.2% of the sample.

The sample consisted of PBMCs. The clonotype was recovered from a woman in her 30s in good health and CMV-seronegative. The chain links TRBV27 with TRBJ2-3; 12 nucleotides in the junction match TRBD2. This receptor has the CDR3 CASKTRTSGITDTQYF. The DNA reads TGTGCCAGCAAAACGCGGACTAGCGGGATAACAGATACGCAGTATTTT.